This note documents a single T cell receptor (beta chain) sequence. The source of the sample is a study of blood T cells in healthy people across ages. Unmatched junction bases numbered 3, after V lost 1 base and J lost 11 bases. Germline-derived CDR1 and CDR2 are LGHDT and YNNKEL (reference sequence). The CDR3 loop spans 12 amino acids. PCR was performed a second time for about 7 to 12 cycles using a sample-barcoded 5' primer and a J-beta primer mix. MiXCR, applied by TCRdb to the 5' RACE reads, yields one record per CDR3 protein. The sample lists 1.5 million to 2 million distinct CDR3 sequences, 39% seen once, with roughly 23% in the top ten. Approximately 9.2 milliliters was the volume of peripheral blood drawn from each donor.

The chain links TRBV3-1 to TRBJ2-5; TRBD2 matches at 8 bases. The sample comprised blood. This receptor was taken from a human donor in good health. CDR3 nucleotides: TGTGCCAGCAGCCAAGTGGGACTAGGACAGTACTTC. Translation gives CASSQVGLGQYF.